These 9 T cell receptor beta chains came from one sample sequenced in a study of identical twins. MiXCR was run by TCRdb on the 5' RACE reads, yielding one entry per CDR3 protein. The table shows about 730,000 distinct CDR3 sequences, with over 20% occurring only once. These same records also appear under a second study, on T cells expressing NK-cell markers.

Sample: PBMCs. These receptors all come from a young woman in good health.

This clonotype showed up just a few times. This chain links TRBV7-9 with TRBJ2-7; the D gene is possibly TRBD1 (5 bases). Trimming took off 6 bases at V and 6 bases at J, with 21 bases between the two ends. The CDR3 is 15 amino acids. Germline V gene sequence: CDR1 SEHNR, CDR2 FQNEAQ (reference sequence). Written as DNA, the CDR3 is TGTGCCAGCAGTCAAAGCAGGGCCCCAGTGGGCGAGCAGTACTTC. Its protein is CASSQSRAPVGEQYF.

This clonotype was seen more than once but under ten times. The chain employs TRBV10-3 and TRBJ1-1; 7 nucleotides match TRBD1. There are 13 residues in the CDR3. V dropped 2 bases and J dropped 6; count of bases not matched to a gene: 3. Germline CDR1 ENHRY, CDR2 SYGVKD. CDR3 loop: CAISEPGQAEAFF. The CDR3, as DNA: TGTGCCATCAGTGAGCCCGGACAGGCTGAAGCTTTCTTT.

This clonotype was observed a handful of times. The chain uses TRBV12-3 or TRBV12-4 and TRBJ2-1; 10 bases match TRBD2. The J segment lost 7 bases and the V segment lost 0 bases, leaving 3 bases of the junction unmatched. The CDR3 has 15 residues. In nucleotides, the CDR3 is TGTGCCAGCAGTTTAGCCGGGACTAGCGTGAATGAGCAGTTCTTC. This gives the protein CASSLAGTSVNEQFF.

The chain recombines TRBV7-3 with TRBJ2-5; 9 positions agree with TRBD2. V lost 0 bases to trimming and J lost 4 bases; unmatched junction nucleotides: 3. The CDR3 length is 15 residues. Looked up from germline, CDR1 is SGHTA and CDR2 is FQGTGA. In DNA, the CDR3 is TGTGCCAGCAGCTTAACATCTAGCGGGACAGAGACCCAGTACTTC. Amino acid sequence: CASSLTSSGTETQYF. The variable domain in full, completed from reference TRBV7-3 and TRBJ2-5, reads GAGVSQTPSNKVTEKGKYVELRCDPISGHTALYWYRQSLGQGPEFLIYFQGTGAADDSGLPNDRFFAVRPEGSVSTLKIQRTERGDSAVYLCASSLTSSGTETQYFGPGTRLLVL.

The chain is built from TRBV6-5 and TRBJ2-1; 7 bases align to TRBD1. Germline V gives CDR1 MNHEY, CDR2 SVGAGI. V shed 0 bases, J shed 6 bases, and the junction held 5 bases outside the gene matches. This CDR3 contains 15 residues. Here the CDR3 reads CASSYSGDSLNEQFF. As DNA, the CDR3 is TGTGCCAGCAGTTACTCGGGGGACAGTCTCAATGAGCAGTTCTTC.

V is TRBV2 and J is TRBJ2-7, with 8 positions matching TRBD1. The CDR3 runs to 14 residues. Per germline, CDR1 SNHLY and CDR2 FYNNEI. V lost 8 bases to trimming and J lost 2 bases; unmatched junction nucleotides: 8. In DNA, the CDR3 is TGTGCCAGCGTTGAGGACAGGGACACCTACGAGCAGTACTTC. It specifies CASVEDRDTYEQYF.

The chain employs TRBV20-1 and TRBJ2-1; unclear D gene. The V gene's germline CDR1 is DFQATT and CDR2 SNEGSKA (reference sequence). CDR3 size: 13 residues. Trimming stripped 7 bases from V and 0 bases from J, with 10 bases between. CDR3 sequence reads: CSVDRRSYNEQFF. The CDR3 nucleotides read TGCAGTGTTGATCGACGCTCCTACAATGAGCAGTTCTTC.

In its sample, this clonotype was seen a few times. This rearrangement joins TRBV7-9 to TRBJ2-7; TRBD1 matches 9 bases. This CDR3 contains 12 residues. The J segment lost 6 bases and the V segment lost 6 bases, leaving 3 bases of the junction unmatched. Germline values: CDR1 SEHNR, CDR2 FQNEAQ (reference sequence). CDR3 bases: TGTGCCAGCAGTCCGACAGGGGGCGAGCAGTACTTC. This sequence encodes CASSPTGGEQYF.

CDR3 nucleotides: TGCAGTGCTAGGGGTCGCAGGAGAGCCATTCTGGAGACCCAGTACTTC. Its translation: CSARGRRRAILETQYF. The chain joins TRBV20-1 to TRBJ2-5; D is ambiguous. CDR3 length equals 16 residues. Germline lookup yields CDR1 DFQATT and CDR2 SNEGSKA (reference sequence). The V gene lost 3 bases and the J gene lost 5 bases, with 22 bases spanning the gap.